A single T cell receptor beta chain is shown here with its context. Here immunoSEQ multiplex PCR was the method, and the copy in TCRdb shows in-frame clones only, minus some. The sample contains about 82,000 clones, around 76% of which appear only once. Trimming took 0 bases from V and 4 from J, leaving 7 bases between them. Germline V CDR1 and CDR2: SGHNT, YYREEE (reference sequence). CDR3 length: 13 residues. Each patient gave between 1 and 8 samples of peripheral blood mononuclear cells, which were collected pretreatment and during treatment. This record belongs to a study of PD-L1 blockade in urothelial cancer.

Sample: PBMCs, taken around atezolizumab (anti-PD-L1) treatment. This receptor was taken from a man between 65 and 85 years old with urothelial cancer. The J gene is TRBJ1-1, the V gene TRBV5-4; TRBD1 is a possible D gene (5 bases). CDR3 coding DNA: TGTGCCAGCAGCTTGGCAGGGCGCACTGAAGCTTTCTTT. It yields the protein CASSLAGRTEAFF.